This TCR beta chain derives from a study of cytomegalovirus exposure and HLA in healthy donors. Study results and limitations: Immune exposure information comprised only CMV serostatus. With DRB1 most and HLA-C fewest, TCR association rates differed between HLA loci in a later analysis. Overall, approximately 150 TCR beta chains were annotated as cytomegalovirus-associated. As a later analysis showed, a missense DCLRE1C variant was linked to trimming of TCR beta V- and J-genes.

This clone was found a few times. Antigen specificity is unknown. The PCR ran on 60 Vbeta and 13 Jbeta primers. The protocol was immunoSEQ multiplex PCR, while the TCRdb copy is restricted to in-frame clones and leaves out a portion. The table lists approximately 73,000 clones, roughly 70% of them singletons, with around 12% in the top ten. The source of this sequence is a man aged 70-80 years in good health and CMV-seronegative. The sample consisted of PBMCs.

The CDR3 DNA follows: TGTGCCTGGAGTGTTAAGTGGGGGGGCGACACCGGGGAGCTGTTTTTT. This codes for CAWSVKWGGDTGELFF. The V call is TRBV30, the J call TRBJ2-2; possibly TRBD2 for D (7 bases). The CDR3 totals 16 residues. The V end was cut by 0 bases, the J end by 3 bases, with 14 bases between. CDR1 is GTSNPN, CDR2 SVGIG, per germline (reference sequence).